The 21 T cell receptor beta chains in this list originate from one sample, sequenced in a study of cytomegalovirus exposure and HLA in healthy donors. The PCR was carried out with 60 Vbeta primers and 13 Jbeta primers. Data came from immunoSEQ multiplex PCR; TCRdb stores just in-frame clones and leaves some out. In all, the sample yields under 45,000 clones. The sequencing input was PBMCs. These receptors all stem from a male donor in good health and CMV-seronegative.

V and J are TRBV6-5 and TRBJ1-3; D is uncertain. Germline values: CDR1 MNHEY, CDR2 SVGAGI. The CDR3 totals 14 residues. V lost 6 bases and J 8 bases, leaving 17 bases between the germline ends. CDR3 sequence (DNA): TGTGCCAGCAGCCTCGGTCCGGGGAGAGACACCATATATTTT. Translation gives CASSLGPGRDTIYF.

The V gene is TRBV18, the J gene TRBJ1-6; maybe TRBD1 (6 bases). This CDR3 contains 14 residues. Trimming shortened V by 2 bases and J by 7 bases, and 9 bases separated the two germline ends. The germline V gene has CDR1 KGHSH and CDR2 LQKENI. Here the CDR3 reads CASSPGGTNSPLHF. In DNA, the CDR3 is TGTGCCAGCTCACCAGGGGGCACCAATTCACCCCTCCACTTT.

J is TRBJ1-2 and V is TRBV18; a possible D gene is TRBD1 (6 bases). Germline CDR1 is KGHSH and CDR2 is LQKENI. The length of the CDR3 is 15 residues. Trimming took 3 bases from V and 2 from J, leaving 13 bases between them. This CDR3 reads CASSPQGTQNYGYTF. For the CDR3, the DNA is TGTGCCAGCTCACCTCAGGGGACCCAAAACTATGGCTACACCTTC.

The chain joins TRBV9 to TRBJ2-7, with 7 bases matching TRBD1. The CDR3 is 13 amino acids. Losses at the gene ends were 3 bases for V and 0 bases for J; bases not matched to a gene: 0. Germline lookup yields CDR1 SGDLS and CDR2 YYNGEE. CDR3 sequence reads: CASSGDSSYEQYF. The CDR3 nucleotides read TGTGCCAGCAGCGGGGACAGCTCCTACGAGCAGTACTTC.

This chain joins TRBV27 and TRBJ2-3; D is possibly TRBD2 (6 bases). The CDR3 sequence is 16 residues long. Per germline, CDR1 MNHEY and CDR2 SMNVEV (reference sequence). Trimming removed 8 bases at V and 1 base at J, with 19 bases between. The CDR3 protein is CASGSPLAGRTDTQYF. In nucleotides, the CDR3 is TGTGCCAGCGGCTCCCCTTTGGCGGGGCGCACAGATACGCAGTATTTT.

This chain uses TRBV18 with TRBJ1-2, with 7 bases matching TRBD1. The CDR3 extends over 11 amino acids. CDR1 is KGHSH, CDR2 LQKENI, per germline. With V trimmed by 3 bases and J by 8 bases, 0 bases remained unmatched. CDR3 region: CASSPGQGYTF. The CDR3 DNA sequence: TGTGCCAGCTCACCGGGACAGGGCTACACCTTC.

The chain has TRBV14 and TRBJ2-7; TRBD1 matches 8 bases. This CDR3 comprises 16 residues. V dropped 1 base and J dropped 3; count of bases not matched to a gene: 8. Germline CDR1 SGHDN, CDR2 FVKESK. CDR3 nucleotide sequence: TGTGCCAGCAGCCAAGCCCCCGGGACAGGAGACTACGAGCAGTACTTC. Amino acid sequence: CASSQAPGTGDYEQYF.

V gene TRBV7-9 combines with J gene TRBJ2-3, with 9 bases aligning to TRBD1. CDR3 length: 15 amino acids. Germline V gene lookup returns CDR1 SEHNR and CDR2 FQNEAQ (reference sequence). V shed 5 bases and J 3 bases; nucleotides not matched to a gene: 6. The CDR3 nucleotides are TGTGCCAGCAGCCCCCGACAGGGGGATACAGATACGCAGTATTTT. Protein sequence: CASSPRQGDTDTQYF.

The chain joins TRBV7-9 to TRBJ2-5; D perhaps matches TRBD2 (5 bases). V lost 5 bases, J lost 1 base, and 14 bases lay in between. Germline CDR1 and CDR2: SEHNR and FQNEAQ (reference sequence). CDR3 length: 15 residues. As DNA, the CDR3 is TGTGCCAGCAGCCCCACCCGGGGTCGCCAAGAGACCCAGTACTTC. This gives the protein CASSPTRGRQETQYF.

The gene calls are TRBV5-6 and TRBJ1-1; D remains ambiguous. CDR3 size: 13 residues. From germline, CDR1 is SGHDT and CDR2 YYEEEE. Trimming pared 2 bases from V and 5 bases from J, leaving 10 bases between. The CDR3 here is CASSFGGGTEAFF. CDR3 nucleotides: TGTGCCAGCAGCTTTGGTGGCGGTACTGAAGCTTTCTTT.

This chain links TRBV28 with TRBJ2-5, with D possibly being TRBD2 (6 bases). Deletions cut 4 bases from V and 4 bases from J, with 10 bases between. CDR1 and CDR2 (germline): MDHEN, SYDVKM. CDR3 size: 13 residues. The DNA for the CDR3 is TGTGCCAGCAGTTCCCAGGGAGGAGAGACCCAGTACTTC. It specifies CASSSQGGETQYF.

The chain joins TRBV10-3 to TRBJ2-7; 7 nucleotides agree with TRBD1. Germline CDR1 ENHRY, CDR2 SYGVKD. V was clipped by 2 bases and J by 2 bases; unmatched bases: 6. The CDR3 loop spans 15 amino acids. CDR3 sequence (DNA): TGTGCCATCAGTGAGGGGGACAGAGGACCCTACGAGCAGTACTTC. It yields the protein CAISEGDRGPYEQYF.

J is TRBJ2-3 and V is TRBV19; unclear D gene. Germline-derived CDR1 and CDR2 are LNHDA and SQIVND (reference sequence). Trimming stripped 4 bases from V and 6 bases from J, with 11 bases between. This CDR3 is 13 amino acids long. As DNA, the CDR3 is TGTGCCAGTAGTACCCGCCCCCGGGATACGCAGTATTTT. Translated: CASSTRPRDTQYF.

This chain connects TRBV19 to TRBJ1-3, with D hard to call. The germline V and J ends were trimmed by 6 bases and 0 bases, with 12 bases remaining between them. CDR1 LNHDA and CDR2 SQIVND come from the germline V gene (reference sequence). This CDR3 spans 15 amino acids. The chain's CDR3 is CASSKTGSSGNTIYF. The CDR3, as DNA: TGTGCCAGTAGCAAAACGGGGAGCTCTGGAAACACCATATATTTT.

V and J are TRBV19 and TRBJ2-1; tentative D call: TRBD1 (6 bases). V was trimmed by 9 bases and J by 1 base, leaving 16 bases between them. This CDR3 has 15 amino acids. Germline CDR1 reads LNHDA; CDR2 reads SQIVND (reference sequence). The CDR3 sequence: CASQPTGPSYNEQFF. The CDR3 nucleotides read TGTGCCAGCCAGCCTACAGGGCCGTCCTACAATGAGCAGTTCTTC.

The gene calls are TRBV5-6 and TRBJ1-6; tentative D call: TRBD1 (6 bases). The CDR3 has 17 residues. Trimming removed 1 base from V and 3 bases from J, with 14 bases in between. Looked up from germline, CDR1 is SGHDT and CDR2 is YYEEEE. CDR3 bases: TGTGCCAGCAGCTTGTTTGGGACAAGGGGCTATAATTCACCCCTCCACTTT. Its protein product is CASSLFGTRGYNSPLHF.

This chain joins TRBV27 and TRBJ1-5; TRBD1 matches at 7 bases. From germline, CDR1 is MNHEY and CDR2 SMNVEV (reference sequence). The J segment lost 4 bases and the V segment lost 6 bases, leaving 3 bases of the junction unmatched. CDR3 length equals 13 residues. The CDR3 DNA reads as TGTGCCAGCAGCACAGGGGTAAATCAGCCCCAGCATTTT. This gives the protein CASSTGVNQPQHF.

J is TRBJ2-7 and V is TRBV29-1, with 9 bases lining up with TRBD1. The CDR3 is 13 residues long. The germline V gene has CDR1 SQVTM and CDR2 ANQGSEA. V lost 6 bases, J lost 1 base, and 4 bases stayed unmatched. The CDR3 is CSVRQGVSYEQYF. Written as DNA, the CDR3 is TGCAGCGTCCGACAGGGGGTTTCCTACGAGCAGTACTTC.

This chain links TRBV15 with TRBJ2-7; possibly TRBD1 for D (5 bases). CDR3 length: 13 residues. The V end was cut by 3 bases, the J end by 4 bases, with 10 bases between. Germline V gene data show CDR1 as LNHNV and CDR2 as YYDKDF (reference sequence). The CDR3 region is CATSRDIQYEQYF. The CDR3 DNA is TGTGCCACCAGCAGGGACATCCAATACGAGCAGTACTTC.

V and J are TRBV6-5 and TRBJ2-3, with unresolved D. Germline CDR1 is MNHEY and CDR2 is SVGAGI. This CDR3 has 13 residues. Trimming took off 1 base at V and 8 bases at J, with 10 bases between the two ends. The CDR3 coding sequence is TGTGCCAGCAGTTACTTGGAGCTCGGTACGCAGTATTTT. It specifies CASSYLELGTQYF.

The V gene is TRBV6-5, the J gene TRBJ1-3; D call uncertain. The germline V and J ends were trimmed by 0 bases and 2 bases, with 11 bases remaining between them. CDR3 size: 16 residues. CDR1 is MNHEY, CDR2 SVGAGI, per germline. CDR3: CASSYSGSGTGNTIYF. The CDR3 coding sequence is TGTGCCAGCAGTTACTCAGGCTCGGGGACTGGAAACACCATATATTTT.